A selection of T cell receptor beta chains follows, all from one sample in a study of shared clonotypes between healthy human individuals. The assay was immunoSEQ multiplex PCR, and TCRdb's table has in-frame clones only and misses some. The top ten hold more than 0.1% of the sample, which has roughly 2 million clones, almost 96% seen once. Sequencing was carried out using naive CD4+ T cells sorted from blood. These receptor sequences come from a man younger than 35 in good health. The CDR3 runs from the conserved cysteine through the conserved F or W. A D gene is named only where the DNA matches it firmly. Size is stated for part of the rows, as once, few or many counts, or as a class when the clone is expanded.

V gene: TRBV13; clone size: NA; J gene: TRBJ2-2; D gene: NA; CDR3 DNA: TGTGCCAGCAGCCCGGTTGGGGGGAACGGGGAGCTGTTTTTT; CDR3 protein: CASSPVGGNGELFF
V gene: TRBV30; clone size: NA; J gene: TRBJ2-1; D gene: TRBD2; CDR3 DNA: TGTGCCTCCGGAAAAGGGAGGGCCACATACAATGAGCAGTTCTTC; CDR3 protein: CASGKGRATYNEQFF
V gene: TRBV30; clone size: NA; J gene: TRBJ1-1; D gene: TRBD1; CDR3 DNA: TGTGCCTACTCGGGACAGTCGATGAACACTGAAGCTTTCTTT; CDR3 protein: CAYSGQSMNTEAFF
V gene: TRBV14; clone size: NA; J gene: TRBJ2-7; D gene: TRBD1; CDR3 DNA: TGTGCCAGCAGCCAAGCCCAACGGACAGGAGACTACGAGCAGTACTTC; CDR3 protein: CASSQAQRTGDYEQYF
V gene: TRBV7-8; clone size: NA; J gene: TRBJ1-1; D gene: NA; CDR3 DNA: TGTGCCAGCAGCTTAGATCTCAGGACAGTGGGCACTGAAGCTTTCTTT; CDR3 protein: CASSLDLRTVGTEAFF
V gene: TRBV10-3; clone size: NA; J gene: TRBJ2-7; D gene: TRBD1; CDR3 DNA: TGTGCCATCAGTGACGACTACCGGGACAGCGGCTCCTACGAGCAGTACTTC; CDR3 protein: CAISDDYRDSGSYEQYF
V gene: TRBV5-1; clone size: NA; J gene: TRBJ2-1; D gene: TRBD1; CDR3 DNA: TGCGCCAGCAGCCGTGGGACAGGGGAGAGGAATGAGCAGTTCTTC; CDR3 protein: CASSRGTGERNEQFF
V gene: TRBV18; clone size: once; J gene: TRBJ1-1; D gene: NA; CDR3 DNA: TGTGCCAGCTCACCATTTGTGCAGGGGTCCATGAACACTGAAGCTTTCTTT; CDR3 protein: CASSPFVQGSMNTEAFF
V gene: TRBV5-1; clone size: NA; J gene: TRBJ2-3; D gene: TRBD2; CDR3 DNA: TGCGCCAGCAGGACTAGCGGGGTAGGTGATTCGCAGTATTTT; CDR3 protein: CASRTSGVGDSQYF
V gene: TRBV2; clone size: NA; J gene: TRBJ2-7; D gene: TRBD1; CDR3 DNA: TGTGCCAGCAGTGTCTCCAGGGGGCTAGTGGACGAGCAGTACTTC; CDR3 protein: CASSVSRGLVDEQYF
V gene: TRBV19; clone size: once; J gene: TRBJ2-1; D gene: TRBD2; CDR3 DNA: TGTGCCAGTGGGCCTGGGGGGGTTAGTTTTACCTATGAGCAGTTCTTC; CDR3 protein: CASGPGGVSFTYEQFF
V gene: TRBV6-1; clone size: NA; J gene: TRBJ1-3; D gene: NA; CDR3 DNA: TGTGCCAGCAAAGAGTACCAGCTCGAAAACACCATATATTTT; CDR3 protein: CASKEYQLENTIYF
V gene: TRBV4-3; clone size: once; J gene: TRBJ2-2; D gene: TRBD1; CDR3 DNA: TGCGCCAGCAGCCAAGATCTTGGTGGGACAGGGCTGACCGGGGAGCTGTTTTTT; CDR3 protein: CASSQDLGGTGLTGELFF
V gene: TRBV2; clone size: NA; J gene: TRBJ2-2; D gene: TRBD2; CDR3 DNA: TGTGCCAGCAGGGGAACGCGGGAGATCTGGACCGGGGAGCTGTTTTTT; CDR3 protein: CASRGTREIWTGELFF
V gene: TRBV9; clone size: NA; J gene: TRBJ2-1; D gene: NA; CDR3 DNA: TGTGCCAGCAGCGTTCTGGGGGAAGGCAATGAGCAGTTCTTC; CDR3 protein: CASSVLGEGNEQFF
V gene: TRBV25-1; clone size: NA; J gene: TRBJ2-7; D gene: NA; CDR3 DNA: TGTGCCAGCAGTGGGTCGGGGACACGCCCTACTAGCTTC; CDR3 protein: CASSGSGTRPTSF
V gene: TRBV7-7; clone size: NA; J gene: TRBJ2-1; D gene: TRBD1; CDR3 DNA: TGTGCTAGCAGCTTAGCCAGACAGGGGGATTCCCTAGCGGTGACTAATGAGCAGTTCTTC; CDR3 protein: CASSLARQGDSLAVTNEQFF
V gene: TRBV9; clone size: once; J gene: TRBJ1-1; D gene: TRBD1; CDR3 DNA: TGTGCCAGCAGCGCGGAACAGGGGGCTCGGAATGAAGCTTTCTTT; CDR3 protein: CASSAEQGARNEAFF
V gene: TRBV2; clone size: NA; J gene: TRBJ2-1; D gene: TRBD2; CDR3 DNA: TGTGCCAGCAGTGAGCTAGCGGGAGGCGGGCAGTTCTTC; CDR3 protein: CASSELAGGGQFF
V gene: TRBV11-2; clone size: NA; J gene: TRBJ1-2; D gene: NA; CDR3 DNA: TGTGCCAGCAGCCCTGGAATAAAAGGGGCGGGCTATGGCTACACCTTC; CDR3 protein: CASSPGIKGAGYGYTF
V gene: TRBV18; clone size: NA; J gene: TRBJ2-5; D gene: NA; CDR3 DNA: TGTGCCAGCTCACCCTCTGGAGAGACCCAGTACTTC; CDR3 protein: CASSPSGETQYF
V gene: TRBV28; clone size: once; J gene: TRBJ1-1; D gene: NA; CDR3 DNA: TGTGCCAGCAGTTTGGGGGGCGCCGCTGAAGCTTTCTTT; CDR3 protein: CASSLGGAAEAFF